The 14 T cell receptor beta chains below were found in one sample sequenced in a study of T cell responses to AZD1222 COVID-19 vaccine. TCRdb's table, derived via immunoSEQ multiplex PCR, lists solely in-frame clones and lacks some. The sample yields roughly 250,000 clones, roughly 93% seen once. The source was peripheral blood, collected on day 0 of AZD1222 vaccination. The receptors shown here come from an adult in good health.

The V and J genes are TRBV27 and TRBJ2-7; D not resolved. The CDR3 contains 15 residues. V lost 5 bases, J lost 4 bases, and 18 bases lay in between. Germline CDR1 MNHEY, CDR2 SMNVEV (reference sequence). CDR3 in amino acids: CASSPPGRIQYEQYF. For the CDR3, the DNA is TGTGCCAGCAGTCCCCCGGGCCGGATCCAATACGAGCAGTACTTC.

V and J are TRBV29-1 and TRBJ1-2; D unresolved. The CDR3 covers 12 residues. Trimming took off 4 bases at V and 3 bases at J, with 9 bases between the two ends. Germline CDR1 is SQVTM and CDR2 is ANQGSEA. The CDR3, as DNA: TGCAGCGTTGGTGAGGGCGACTATGGCTACACCTTC. Its protein product is CSVGEGDYGYTF. The whole variable domain, filled in from reference TRBV29-1 and TRBJ1-2, reads SAVISQKPSRDICQRGTSLTIQCQVDSQVTMMFWYRQQPGQSLTLIATANQGSEATYESGFVIDKFPISRPNLTFSTLTVSNMSPEDSSIYLCSVGEGDYGYTFGSGTRLTVV.

This clone appeared once. The chain couples TRBV6-5 to TRBJ1-5; TRBD1 matches 10 bases. V was clipped by 6 bases and J by 6 bases; unmatched bases: 8. Looked up from germline, CDR1 is MNHEY and CDR2 is SVGAGI. This CDR3 spans 15 amino acids. CDR3 protein: CASRPRTGGTQPQHF. CDR3 nucleotides: TGTGCCAGCAGACCCCGGACAGGGGGAACTCAGCCCCAGCATTTT.

CDR3 region: CSASREQWAKNIQYF. CDR3 DNA: TGCAGTGCTAGTAGGGAACAGTGGGCCAAAAACATTCAGTACTTC. This chain joins TRBV20-1 and TRBJ2-4; no definite D call. Trimming left V 3 bases short and J 1 base short, with 13 bases between. CDR1 and CDR2 from the germline V gene are DFQATT and SNEGSKA (reference sequence). CDR3 length equals 15 residues.

The gene calls are TRBV5-4 and TRBJ1-1; D not certain. Germline V CDR1 and CDR2: SGHNT, YYREEE (reference sequence). Trimming took off 3 bases at V and 4 bases at J, with 13 bases between the two ends. This CDR3 is 14 amino acids long. CDR3 sequence reads: CASSWPEVSTEAFF. DNA for the CDR3: TGTGCCAGCAGCTGGCCGGAGGTTAGCACTGAAGCTTTCTTT.

The chain carries TRBV28 and TRBJ1-2; 8 positions agree with TRBD1. CDR3 length equals 13 residues. Losses at the gene ends were 6 bases for V and 7 bases for J; bases not matched to a gene: 7. CDR1 MDHEN and CDR2 SYDVKM come from the germline V gene. The CDR3 DNA sequence: TGTGCCAGCAGATCCCAGGGGGCGCTTGGCTACACCTTC. This gives the protein CASRSQGALGYTF.

J is TRBJ1-3 and V is TRBV10-2; maybe TRBD1 (5 bases). The CDR3 has 17 amino acids. Trimming took off 3 bases at V and 3 bases at J, with 18 bases between the two ends. Germline V gene lookup returns CDR1 WSHSY and CDR2 SAAADI. The chain's CDR3 is CASSDPTSWGFGNTIYF. The CDR3 nucleotides read TGCGCCAGCAGTGACCCCACTTCATGGGGCTTTGGAAACACCATATATTTT.

A single count supports this clone. This chain connects TRBV3-1 (or the pseudogene TRBV3-2) to TRBJ1-5; D is unclear. The CDR3 is 14 residues long. Deletions cut 1 base from V and 3 bases from J, with 7 bases between. Germline V gene lookup returns CDR1 LGHDT and CDR2 YNNKEL (reference sequence). The CDR3 bases are TGTGCCAGCAGCCAAGTCCAGTCCAATCAGCCCCAGCATTTT. It encodes CASSQVQSNQPQHF.

The chain carries TRBV7-9 and TRBJ1-2, with 8 bases that match TRBD1. Germline CDR1 reads SEHNR; CDR2 reads FQNEAQ (reference sequence). Germline trimming cut 5 bases from V and 12 bases from J; bases unmatched to any gene: 11. The CDR3 is 13 amino acids. This CDR3 reads CASSQAAGGVDTF. The DNA of the CDR3 is TGTGCCAGCAGCCAGGCCGCAGGGGGCGTTGACACCTTC.

This chain uses TRBV27 with TRBJ2-5; 12 nucleotides match TRBD2. The J segment lost 5 bases and the V segment lost 6 bases, leaving 7 bases of the junction unmatched. CDR3 length equals 15 residues. Germline V gene data show CDR1 as MNHEY and CDR2 as SMNVEV (reference sequence). In nucleotides, the CDR3 is TGTGCCAGCAGCCTGACTAGCGGGAGTGAGGAGACCCAGTACTTC. It codes for CASSLTSGSEETQYF.

V is TRBV28 and J is TRBJ2-7, with D maybe TRBD1 (6 bases). The germline V gene has CDR1 MDHEN and CDR2 SYDVKM. Between the trimmed V and J ends, which lost 7 bases and 2 bases, there was a span of 15 bases. This CDR3 contains 14 residues. As DNA, the CDR3 is TGTGCCAGCACCCAAGGGGGAGACCCCTACGAGCAGTACTTC. It translates to CASTQGGDPYEQYF.

V usage is TRBV5-1 and J usage is TRBJ2-7, with TRBD1 as a possible D gene (6 bases). V dropped 4 bases and J dropped 6 bases, with 17 bases sitting between them. The CDR3 runs to 14 residues. Germline lookup yields CDR1 SGHRS and CDR2 YFSETQ. CDR3 DNA: TGCGCCAGCAGCCCCCCTTCTGGGGGCGGCGAGCAGTACTTC. It encodes CASSPPSGGGEQYF.

This chain links TRBV7-9 with TRBJ2-7; TRBD1 is a possible D gene (6 bases). Trimming left V 7 bases short and J 4 bases short, with 17 bases between. CDR1 and CDR2 from the germline V gene are SEHNR and FQNEAQ (reference sequence). The CDR3 is 14 residues long. CDR3 DNA sequence: TGTGCCAGCACCCGCAGGGGACCAGAGTACGAGCAGTACTTC. Encoded protein: CASTRRGPEYEQYF.

The chain recombines TRBV6-2 or TRBV6-3 with TRBJ2-5, with D hard to call. This CDR3 region has 14 residues. V lost 5 bases and J lost 2, with 12 bases in between. Germline V gene data show CDR1 as MNHEY and CDR2 as SVGEGT. The CDR3 DNA reads as TGTGCCAGCAGTCCCACCCCTCTTCAAGAGACCCAGTACTTC. Its translation is CASSPTPLQETQYF.